The TCR beta chain under discussion was sequenced for a study of T cell responses to AZD1222 COVID-19 vaccine. Study as a whole: Second-dose intervals of approximately 4 or approximately 12 weeks were pooled.

Study-wide results and caveats: Following two doses of AZD1222, Spike-specific TCR breadth and depth rose. Spike as a whole was targeted by vaccine-associated CD4 TCRs, dominant at 160-218 and 743-854. In the spike-specific TCR repertoire, nearly half reportedly target unmutated variant regions.

In the case of this clone: What it binds is not known.

Only in-frame clones appear in the TCRdb table, and some are missing; sequencing was by immunoSEQ multiplex PCR. The sample consists of approximately 90,000 clones, over 85% of them appearing once. This clonotype was sampled from an adult in good health. Sequences were derived from peripheral blood, sampled on day 0 of AZD1222 vaccination.

The CDR3: CASSLGQGKAEAFF. In DNA, the CDR3 is TGTGCCAGCAGCCTCGGACAGGGAAAGGCTGAAGCTTTCTTT. The gene calls are TRBV7-3 and TRBJ1-1, with 8 bases identical to TRBD1. The CDR3 is 14 residues long. The V gene end was trimmed by 5 bases and the J gene end by 6 bases; junction bases not matched to a gene: 8. CDR1 is SGHTA and CDR2 is FQGTGA in the germline V gene.